The 26 T cell receptor beta chains below all came from one sample that was sequenced in a study of vaccination and CD4 T cells after COVID-19 (dated by TCRdb to between 2022 and 2023). The treatment or condition label here, explained by the study, means: approximately nine-day PBMC culture with coronavirus spike peptide pools or control peptides (ViraFEST assay). No antigen has been assigned to these receptors. Library creation used PCR. Sequenced using an Illumina iSeq 100. DNA from cultured CD4+ T cells was subjected to TCR sequencing with the Oncomine TCR Beta short-read assay at the Johns Hopkins FTIC core. TCRdb applied fastp at Q25 and MiXCR to the public reads, then kept only in-frame beta chains. Rows are unified per CDR3 protein, each entry keeping the most common DNA and genes. The sample table records some 15,000 distinct CDR3 sequences; roughly 54% of these occur just once. Around 9.2% of the sample belongs to the ten largest clones.

The material sequenced was CD4+ T cells from blood, cultured in vitro, taken before SARS-CoV-2 vaccination. Receptors were obtained from a human donor who had recovered from COVID-19.

This clonotype was picked up one time. This chain connects TRBV6-1 to TRBJ2-1; 9 positions agree with TRBD1. The germline CDR1 and CDR2 sequences are MNHNS and SASEGT. V lost 7 bases and J lost 10; bases outside the gene matches: 5. The CDR3 is made up of 12 amino acids. Here the CDR3 DNA reads TGTGCCAGCATGCCGGGACAGGGAGAGCAGTTCTTC. Amino acids: CASMPGQGEQFF.

In its sample, this clonotype was seen a few times. The V gene is TRBV7-2, the J gene TRBJ1-6; 11 bases agree with TRBD1. This CDR3 has 19 residues. Trimming removed 2 bases from V and 5 bases from J; junction bases left unmatched: 11. Germline V lookup: CDR1 SGHTA, CDR2 FQGNSA. CDR3 nucleotide sequence: TGTGCCAGCAGCTTACGTCCCTGGACAGGGGGCGCAGATAATTCACCCCTCCACTTT. This sequence encodes CASSLRPWTGGADNSPLHF.

J is TRBJ2-3 and V is TRBV6-2 or TRBV6-3; 8 bases are a match to TRBD1. J gave up 1 base and V 4 bases, and 7 bases lay outside the gene matches. Germline V CDR1 and CDR2: MNHEY, SVGEGT. The CDR3 runs 16 residues. The CDR3: CASSSLPGQGTDTQYF. The DNA of the CDR3 is TGTGCCAGCAGTTCTCTACCGGGACAGGGCACAGATACGCAGTATTTT.

The chain is built from TRBV12-3 or TRBV12-4 and TRBJ1-1, with 9 positions matching TRBD1. CDR3 size: 17 residues. J was trimmed by 5 bases and V by 2 bases; bases with no gene match: 12. The CDR3 DNA reads as TGTGCCAGCAGTTTATGGGGGACAGGGTATGGGAGAACTGAAGCTTTCTTT. It is translated as CASSLWGTGYGRTEAFF.

In its sample, this clonotype was seen a few times. V is TRBV7-8 and J is TRBJ1-2, with D perhaps TRBD1 (5 bases). CDR3 length: 15 amino acids. Trimming removed 5 bases at V and 5 bases at J, with 18 bases between. CDR1 and CDR2 from the germline V gene are SGHVS and FQNEAQ. The CDR3 DNA sequence: TGTGCCAGCAGCGGAGGGACGGAGAGAGAATATGGCTACACCTTC. This gives the protein CASSGGTEREYGYTF.

The chain employs TRBV7-2 and TRBJ1-5; tentatively, D is TRBD1 (5 bases). The CDR3 spans 14 residues. Deletions cut 5 bases from V and 4 bases from J, with 12 bases between. CDR1 is SGHTA, CDR2 FQGNSA, per germline. The CDR3 nucleotides are TGTGCCAGCAGCCGAACTGGGACTAATCAGCCCCAGCATTTT. As protein: CASSRTGTNQPQHF.

Of note for this clonotype: At one of its ends the junction is not consistent with the germline gene, which may arise from a read error. The genes are TRBV20-1 and TRBJ1-2; TRBD1 might be the D (5 bases). The germline V gene has CDR1 DFQATT and CDR2 SNEGSKA (reference sequence). This CDR3 is 12 amino acids long. The CDR3 DNA sequence: TGCAGTGCAGGGACGTCTAACTTTGGCTACACCTTC. Amino acid sequence: CSAGTSNFGYTF.

V usage is TRBV20-1 and J usage is TRBJ2-7; 7 nucleotides line up with TRBD1. V dropped 0 bases and J dropped 5; count of bases not matched to a gene: 13. This CDR3 spans 16 amino acids. The germline gives CDR1 DFQATT, CDR2 SNEGSKA (reference sequence). CDR3 nucleotides: TGCAGTGCTAGAGATACTCGGACAGGCGACTTGGACGAGCAGTACTTC. Its protein product is CSARDTRTGDLDEQYF.

The chain recombines TRBV19 with TRBJ1-1; unclear D gene. Per the germline V gene, CDR1 is LNHDA and CDR2 is SQIVND (reference sequence). V shed 6 bases and J shed 10 bases, with 9 bases lying between them. This CDR3 region has 10 residues. The CDR3, as DNA: TGTGCCAGTAGGGGCGTCGGAGCTTTCTTT. This sequence encodes CASRGVGAFF.

J is TRBJ1-2 and V is TRBV7-2; unclear D gene. Germline lookup yields CDR1 SGHTA and CDR2 FQGNSA. Trimming took off 5 bases at V and 6 bases at J, with 16 bases between the two ends. The CDR3 spans 14 residues. The CDR3 region has the DNA TGTGCCAGCAGCCCCCTTAGAGGGCGTGATGGCTACACCTTC. This sequence encodes CASSPLRGRDGYTF.

This clonotype was counted only a few times. V usage is TRBV7-9 and J usage is TRBJ1-2; D gene ambiguous. Per the germline V gene, CDR1 is SEHNR and CDR2 is FQNEAQ (reference sequence). This CDR3 is built from 11 residues. V gave up 2 bases and J gave up 5 bases, with 3 bases separating them. The CDR3 nucleotides are TGTGCCAGCAGCTTAAGTTATGGCTACACCTTC. Its protein product is CASSLSYGYTF. Together with reference TRBV7-9 and TRBJ1-2, the CDR3 gives the full variable domain: DTGVSQNPRHKITKRGQNVTFRCDPISEHNRLYWYRQTLGQGPEFLTYFQNEAQLEKSRLLSDRFSAERPKGSFSTLEIQRTEQGDSAMYLCASSLSYGYTFGSGTRLTVV.

This chain links TRBV7-9 with TRBJ1-2, with D possibly TRBD1 on 5 matching bases. CDR1 SEHNR and CDR2 FQNEAQ come from the germline V gene (reference sequence). V was cut by 1 base and J by 0 bases, with 21 bases left in between. This CDR3 region has 19 residues. The CDR3 nucleotides are TGTGCCAGCAGCTTAGGGGGTAGGGGACTCCACGGAACTAACTATGGCTACACCTTC. It specifies CASSLGGRGLHGTNYGYTF. Supplemented by reference TRBV7-9 and TRBJ1-2, the full variable domain reads DTGVSQNPRHKITKRGQNVTFRCDPISEHNRLYWYRQTLGQGPEFLTYFQNEAQLEKSRLLSDRFSAERPKGSFSTLEIQRTEQGDSAMYLCASSLGGRGLHGTNYGYTFGSGTRLTVV.

This chain links TRBV2 with TRBJ2-1; 7 bases map to TRBD2. The V gene's germline CDR1 is SNHLY and CDR2 FYNNEI. V lost 8 bases to trimming and J lost 4 bases; unmatched junction nucleotides: 5. The CDR3 contains 13 residues. The CDR3 region is CASELARYNEQFF. As DNA, the CDR3 is TGTGCCAGCGAACTAGCGAGATACAATGAGCAGTTCTTC.

The sample holds a few counts of this clonotype. This chain links TRBV12-3 or TRBV12-4 with TRBJ1-2; the D is unclear. Trimming removed 5 bases at V and 2 bases at J, with 15 bases between. The CDR3 loop spans 15 amino acids. The DNA of the CDR3 is TGTGCCAGCAGTGATTCCTGGGGTAGGAACTATGGCTACACCTTC. It codes for CASSDSWGRNYGYTF.

The chain carries TRBV28 and TRBJ1-1; weak D call: TRBD1 (5 bases). Trimming stripped 3 bases from V and 2 bases from J, with 10 bases between. The CDR3 runs to 14 residues. Germline CDR1 MDHEN, CDR2 SYDVKM. CDR3 coding DNA: TGTGCCAGCAGTTTCGGGGGTGGTAACACTGAAGCTTTCTTT. Its translation is CASSFGGGNTEAFF.

This clonotype was seen a handful of times. The chain combines TRBV6-1 with TRBJ1-1, with a possible D match to TRBD1 (5 bases). This CDR3 is 13 amino acids long. Per germline, CDR1 MNHNS and CDR2 SASEGT. Trimming took 6 bases from V and 0 from J, leaving 8 bases between them. CDR3: CASSGTMNTEAFF. CDR3 sequence (DNA): TGTGCCAGCAGCGGGACTATGAACACTGAAGCTTTCTTT.

This clonotype ranks as large. The chain couples TRBV6-2 or TRBV6-3 to TRBJ1-2, with D uncertain. Per the germline V gene, CDR1 is MNHEY and CDR2 is SVGEGT. This CDR3 comprises 13 residues. Trimming shortened V by 6 bases and J by 1 base, and 9 bases separated the two germline ends. CDR3 in amino acids: CASREQVNYGYTF. DNA of the CDR3: TGTGCCAGCAGGGAGCAGGTTAACTATGGCTACACCTTC.

This clonotype was seen more than once but under ten times. The genes are TRBV7-2 and TRBJ2-5, with D maybe TRBD2 (6 bases). Germline assignment: CDR1 SGHTA and CDR2 FQGNSA. V was cut by 1 base and J by 5 bases, with 8 bases left in between. The CDR3 runs 13 residues. The CDR3 DNA reads TGTGCCAGCAGCTTAGTTCTAGCGGAGACCCAGTACTTC. This gives the protein CASSLVLAETQYF.

The chain joins TRBV19 to TRBJ1-1; D might be TRBD1 (6 bases). Per the germline V gene, CDR1 is LNHDA and CDR2 is SQIVND (reference sequence). This CDR3 comprises 14 residues. V shed 7 bases and J shed 2 bases, with 14 bases lying between them. CDR3 loop: CASTSGVVNTEAFF. For the CDR3, the DNA is TGTGCCAGTACCTCAGGGGTGGTTAACACTGAAGCTTTCTTT. The full variable domain, completed using reference TRBV19 and TRBJ1-1, is DGGITQSPKYLFRKEGQNVTLSCEQNLNHDAMYWYRQDPGQGLRLIYYSQIVNDFQKGDIAEGYSVSREKKESFPLTVTSAQKNPTAFYLCASTSGVVNTEAFFGQGTRLTVV.

V is TRBV10-3 and J is TRBJ1-2; 7 bases fit TRBD1. CDR1 ENHRY and CDR2 SYGVKD come from the germline V gene. Trimming removed 5 bases from V and 4 bases from J; junction bases left unmatched: 7. This CDR3 spans 14 amino acids. As DNA, the CDR3 is TGTGCCATCAGTCCCAGGGGGGGTATCTATGGCTACACCTTC. It yields the protein CAISPRGGIYGYTF.

This clonotype has just a few counts. This sequence joins TRBV7-2 and TRBJ2-7, with D perhaps matching TRBD1 (7 bases). The V end lost 3 bases, the J end lost 3 bases, and 9 bases lay between the germline ends. The V gene's germline CDR1 is SGHTA and CDR2 FQGNSA. The CDR3 contains 13 residues. The CDR3 region is CASSFQGGYEQYF. CDR3 DNA: TGTGCCAGCAGCTTCCAGGGGGGCTACGAGCAGTACTTC.

The chain has TRBV6-2 or TRBV6-3 and TRBJ2-7; 9 bases line up with TRBD1. Germline V gene data show CDR1 as MNHEY and CDR2 as SVGEGT. V gave up 5 bases and J gave up 3 bases; unmatched junction bases: 5. This CDR3 region has 14 residues. The CDR3 DNA follows: TGTGCCAGCAGTAGGGGACAGGGTGACTACGAGCAGTACTTC. It is translated as CASSRGQGDYEQYF.

The chain uses TRBV4-3 and TRBJ1-2, with D hard to call. CDR3 length: 16 amino acids. CDR1 and CDR2 (germline): LGHNA, YSLEER. V was trimmed by 4 bases and J by 0 bases, leaving 15 bases between them. For the CDR3, the DNA is TGCGCCAGCAGCCCCTCTCCGGGCCAAGCTAACTATGGCTACACCTTC. The encoded protein is CASSPSPGQANYGYTF.

This chain links TRBV11-1 with TRBJ2-5; D gene unclear. Per germline, CDR1 SGHAT and CDR2 FQDESV (reference sequence). The length of the CDR3 is 14 residues. V was shortened by 5 bases and J by 1 base, with 11 bases between the two germline ends. The CDR3 coding sequence is TGTGCCAGCAGCCCGTTTATCAGCCAAGAGACCCAGTACTTC. It is translated as CASSPFISQETQYF.

This clonotype has only a few counts. The CDR3 loop is CASSLGASYEQYF. The CDR3 DNA is TGTGCCAGCAGCTTAGGGGCCTCCTACGAGCAGTACTTC. The chain joins TRBV7-3 to TRBJ2-7, with TRBD1 as a possible D gene (5 bases). The CDR3 has 13 amino acids. Trimming pared 2 bases from V and 0 bases from J, leaving 5 bases between. Germline CDR1 and CDR2: SGHTA and FQGTGA.

The J gene is TRBJ1-5, the V gene TRBV7-6; no firm D call. CDR3 length: 13 residues. Trimming pared 2 bases from V and 5 bases from J, leaving 7 bases between. Germline V gene data show CDR1 as SGHVS and CDR2 as FNYEAQ. CDR3 in DNA: TGTGCCAGCAGCTTATATATCGATCAGCCCCAGCATTTT. This encodes CASSLYIDQPQHF.